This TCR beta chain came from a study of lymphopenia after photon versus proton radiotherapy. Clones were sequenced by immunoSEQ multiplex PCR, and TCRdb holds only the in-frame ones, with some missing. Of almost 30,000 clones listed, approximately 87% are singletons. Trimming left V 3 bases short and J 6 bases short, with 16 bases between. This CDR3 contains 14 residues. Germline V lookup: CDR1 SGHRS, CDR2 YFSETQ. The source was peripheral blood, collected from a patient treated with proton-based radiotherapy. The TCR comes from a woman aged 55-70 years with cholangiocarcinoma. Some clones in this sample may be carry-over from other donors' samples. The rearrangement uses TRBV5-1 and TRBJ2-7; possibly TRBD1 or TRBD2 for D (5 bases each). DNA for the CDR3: TGCGCCAGCAGCTCAAGGGGTGAGGGAACCGAGCAGTACTTC. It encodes CASSSRGEGTEQYF.